The rows below give T cell receptor beta chains drawn from one sample of a study of T-cell reconstitution after alpha-beta-depleted transplantation in children. TCRdb itself ran the PCR reads through MiXCR, one entry per CDR3 protein. The sample has roughly 180,000 distinct CDR3 sequences; 14% to 15% are singletons. The sample in question was PBMCs from the stem cell graft donor, obtained from the stem cell graft. The receptor set was obtained from a human donor who donated a stem cell graft to a child with acute lymphoblastic leukemia. Each CDR3 is given with its conserved first and last residue. The D gene is left open where the match is weak. Size is omitted from some rows. Given values are once, few, many or a class for expanded clones.

clone size	V gene	J gene	D gene	CDR3 DNA	CDR3 protein
many	TRBV12-3/TRBV12-4	TRBJ2-1	TRBD2	TGTGCCAGCAGTTTACGCGGACTAGAGACCTTTTATGAGCAGTTCTTC	CASSLRGLETFYEQFF
many	TRBV12-3/TRBV12-4	TRBJ2-3	TRBD2	TGTGCCAGCAGCCCTCGGGGGGGCGGGAGTGGTGCAGATACGCAGTATTTT	CASSPRGGGSGADTQYF
.	TRBV4-2	TRBJ2-3	TRBD2	TGTGCCAGGAGCTCGGGGACTAGCGGAAGCACAGATACGCAGTATTTT	CARSSGTSGSTDTQYF
.	TRBV3-1	TRBJ2-5	TRBD2	TGTGCCAGCAGCCAAGAGGCGGGAGGGGAGTGGGAGACCCAGTACTTC	CASSQEAGGEWETQYF
many	TRBV10-3	TRBJ2-7	.	TGTGCCATCAGTGAGTCCCCAGACACCTACGAGCAGTACTTC	CAISESPDTYEQYF
.	TRBV20-1	TRBJ2-1	TRBD2	TGCAGTGCTAGAGCTCCCTTGGGGGAGGGGTTCTACAATGAGCAGTTCTTC	CSARAPLGEGFYNEQFF
many	TRBV5-4	TRBJ2-1	TRBD1	TGTGCCAGCAGCTTGGGAGGGGGCCAGTTCTTC	CASSLGGGQFF
many	TRBV20-1	TRBJ2-5	TRBD1	TGCAGTGCTAGTACGGACAGGGGGCAAGAGACCCAGTACTTC	CSASTDRGQETQYF
many	TRBV11-2	TRBJ1-1	.	TGTGCCAGCAGAAATACGGGTTACCCTGAAGCTTTCTTT	CASRNTGYPEAFF
many	TRBV5-1	TRBJ2-1	TRBD2	TGCGCCAGCAGGTTGGGCGGGAGGGCCAGGAATGAGCAGTTCTTC	CASRLGGRARNEQFF
many	TRBV11-3	TRBJ1-2	.	TGTGCCAGCAGCGCTCAGGGAAGGGTAAACTATGGCTACACCTTC	CASSAQGRVNYGYTF
many	TRBV20-1	TRBJ2-4	.	TGCAGTGCTAGAGAGGGGCACATTCAGTACTTC	CSAREGHIQYF
.	TRBV12-3/TRBV12-4	TRBJ1-5	.	TGTGCCAGCAGTTCTGGTGTACCGAATCAGCCCCAGCATTTT	CASSSGVPNQPQHF
many	TRBV20-1	TRBJ1-1	.	TGCAGTGCCCTAAGCGGACAGCAGAACACTGAAGCTTTCTTT	CSALSGQQNTEAFF
many	TRBV12-3/TRBV12-4	TRBJ2-3	TRBD2	TGTGCCAGCACCCGGGGGAGCGGGAGGGAGGATACGCAGTATTTT	CASTRGSGREDTQYF
many	TRBV6-5	TRBJ2-1	.	TGTGCCAGCAGGATCAGGGACCGGTCCTACAATGAGCAGTTCTTC	CASRIRDRSYNEQFF
.	TRBV10-2	TRBJ1-1	TRBD1	TGCGCCAGCACCGCCCTCGGGACAGGGGGTTTCAACACTGAAGCTTTCTTT	CASTALGTGGFNTEAFF
many	TRBV28	TRBJ2-7	TRBD2	TGTGCCAGCAGTTTAACTAGCGTGGTTTACGAGCAGTACTTC	CASSLTSVVYEQYF
many	TRBV4-2	TRBJ1-2	TRBD1	TGTGCCAGCAGCCAGAACCTCGGGACAGCGGAAGGCTACACCTTC	CASSQNLGTAEGYTF
.	TRBV28	TRBJ2-7	TRBD1	TGTGCCAGCAGTCCGGGACAGGGGACCGAGCAGTACTTC	CASSPGQGTEQYF
.	TRBV7-9	TRBJ2-5	TRBD2	TGTGCCAGCAGGACTAGCGGGTTACTACAAGAGACCCAGTACTTC	CASRTSGLLQETQYF
many	TRBV4-1	TRBJ1-1	.	TGCGCCAGCAGCTCTTCAGGGTTAACTGAAGCTTTCTTT	CASSSSGLTEAFF
many	TRBV5-1	TRBJ2-7	.	TGCGCCAGCAGCCCGGATGTCACACGCGAGCAGTACTTC	CASSPDVTREQYF
.	TRBV7-2	TRBJ2-3	.	TGTGCCAGCAGCTCAGGTTGGGGGCCAGATACGCAGTATTTT	CASSSGWGPDTQYF
many	TRBV30	TRBJ2-5	.	TGTGCCTGCCAACGGTCCGCAACCGAAGAGACCCAGTACTTC	CACQRSATEETQYF
many	TRBV7-8	TRBJ2-7	TRBD1	TGTGCCAGCAGCTACGGTCTTGAGGGGGCCACCGAGCAGTACTTC	CASSYGLEGATEQYF
many	TRBV12-3/TRBV12-4	TRBJ1-2	.	TGTGCCAGCCGAAAAGGACTTCAGGCGGACTATGGCTACACCTTC	CASRKGLQADYGYTF
many	TRBV9	TRBJ2-3	.	TGTGCCAGCAGCGATCGAAGCGGGAGCACAGATACGCAGTATTTT	CASSDRSGSTDTQYF
many	TRBV3-1	TRBJ2-1	.	TGTGCCAGCAGCCGCGCAGGTAATGAGCAGTTCTTC	CASSRAGNEQFF
many	TRBV5-1	TRBJ1-1	.	TGCGCCAGCAGCTTGGTCGCGGGGCGACCTGAAGCTTTCTTT	CASSLVAGRPEAFF
many	TRBV5-1	TRBJ1-1	.	TGCGCCAGCAGCTTGGGGCAGATGATGAACACTGAAGCTTTCTTT	CASSLGQMMNTEAFF
many	TRBV21-1	TRBJ2-7	.	TGTGCCAGCAGCTATCAAACAGGGGGCCCAACCTACGAGCAGTACTTC	CASSYQTGGPTYEQYF
many	TRBV3-1	TRBJ1-1	.	TGTGCCAGCACTGGACCTGGTAGGTACACTGAAGCTTTCTTT	CASTGPGRYTEAFF
many	TRBV20-1	TRBJ2-1	.	TGCAGTGCCCCGCCCGGGGAGCGGAGGGACAATGAGCAGTTCTTC	CSAPPGERRDNEQFF
.	TRBV7-9	TRBJ2-7	.	TGTGCCAGCAGCTTACGGGCCACTGGGGCCGAGCAGTACTTC	CASSLRATGAEQYF
many	TRBV5-6	TRBJ2-4	.	TGTGCCAGCAGCGGCCCTGGGGGCTTTGAAAACATTCAGTACTTC	CASSGPGGFENIQYF
many	TRBV12-3/TRBV12-4	TRBJ2-1	.	TGTGCCAGCAGCTCTCTCCCCATCGAGGAGCAGTTCTTC	CASSSLPIEEQFF
few	TRBV20-1	TRBJ2-1	TRBD2	TGCAGTGCTACCGGGAGGCTCAACAATGAGCAGTTCTTC	CSATGRLNNEQFF
many	TRBV12-3/TRBV12-4	TRBJ2-2	TRBD2	TGTGCCAGCACTTCTAGCGGGAGAAGAAGCGGGGAGCTGTTTTTT	CASTSSGRRSGELFF
.	TRBV5-1	TRBJ2-5	.	TGCGCCAGCAGCCGGAATCACCAAGAGACCCAGTACTTC	CASSRNHQETQYF
.	TRBV5-1	TRBJ2-3	.	TGCGCCAGCAGCTTTGTAGGGGCAGATACGCAGTATTTT	CASSFVGADTQYF
many	TRBV4-1	TRBJ2-1	.	TGCGCCAGCAGCCAAGAGTATATGGCAGGGGCGGAGCACTACAATGAGCAGTTCTTC	CASSQEYMAGAEHYNEQFF
.	TRBV18	TRBJ2-5	.	TGTGCCAGCTCACCATCGGCCCAGGGGGGAGAGACCCAGTACTTC	CASSPSAQGGETQYF
many	TRBV20-1	TRBJ1-1	.	TGCAGTGCTTCCGCCCGGAAGACAGGGAACACTGAAGCTTTCTTT	CSASARKTGNTEAFF
many	TRBV5-1	TRBJ2-7	.	TGCGCCAGCAGCTTGATCGGCGAAGGCGAGCAGTACTTC	CASSLIGEGEQYF
.	TRBV6-5	TRBJ2-7	TRBD2	TGTGCCAGCAGTTTAACTAGCGGGATTAGCTCCTACGAGCAGTACTTC	CASSLTSGISSYEQYF
many	TRBV7-9	TRBJ1-4	.	TGTGCCAGCAGCTCGTGGAAAGAGGTGGCTAATGAAAAACTGTTTTTT	CASSSWKEVANEKLFF
many	TRBV29-1	TRBJ2-5	.	TGCAGCGTTGAAGATGAGGTCCGGGGAGAGACCCAGTACTTC	CSVEDEVRGETQYF
many	TRBV20-1	TRBJ2-7	.	TGCAGTGCGGGGCGGTTCAACTCCTACGAGCAGTACTTC	CSAGRFNSYEQYF
.	TRBV7-8	TRBJ2-7	TRBD2	TGTGCCAGCAGCCGACGGACTAGCGGGATTTACGAGCAGTACTTC	CASSRRTSGIYEQYF